This TCR beta chain was retrieved from a study of T cells in Graves' hyperthyroidism and ophthalmopathy. Findings and limits, study-wide: In blood, most of the thyroid clonotypes expanded above 0.001 were also present.

The CDR3 has 14 amino acids. The V segment lost 3 bases and the J segment 5 bases; nucleotides outside the gene matches: 4. Germline V gives CDR1 SGHRS, CDR2 YFSETQ. Amplified TCR beta CDR3 regions came from RNA transcripts. The TCR CDR3 was amplified in a first-round RT-PCR using the HTBI primer set. MiXCR, run by TCRdb on the multiplex PCR reads, gives a single entry per CDR3 protein. The sample has about 250,000 distinct CDR3 sequences; roughly 22% are singletons. This clonotype was detected many times. Its antigen remains unidentified. This chain links TRBV5-1 with TRBJ2-2, with 7 bases matching TRBD1. This TCR was sampled from a middle-aged woman with Graves' ophthalmopathy. The sequenced sample was blood. CDR3 nucleotides: TGCGCCAGCAGCTCCACAGGGGAAACCGGGGAGCTGTTTTTT. Protein sequence: CASSSTGETGELFF.